The rows below give T cell receptor beta chains drawn from one sample of a study of cytomegalovirus exposure and HLA in healthy donors. Data came from immunoSEQ multiplex PCR; TCRdb stores just in-frame clones and leaves some out. The sample has 170,000 or so clones, approximately 80% seen once. The sequencing input was PBMCs. All receptors derive from a man aged 18-30 years in good health and CMV-seronegative. Each CDR3 is given with its conserved first and last residue. The D gene is left open where the match is weak. Size is stated for part of the rows, as once, few or many counts, or as a class when the clone is expanded.

d_gene	v_gene	abundance	j_gene	CDR3nt	CDR3aa
TRBD1	TRBV29-1	.	TRBJ2-7	TGCAGCGTTGAGAGGGGACAGGGCTACGAGCAGTACTTC	CSVERGQGYEQYF
.	TRBV4-3	.	TRBJ2-1	TGCGCCAGCAGCCAAGATAACAATGAGCAGTTCTTC	CASSQDNNEQFF
.	TRBV10-3	.	TRBJ2-5	TGTGCCATCAGTGAGCACCGGGGAAAGGAGACCCAGTACTTC	CAISEHRGKETQYF
.	TRBV5-1	few	TRBJ1-4	TGCGCCAGCAGCCGGATGACCAGGGTTGCAACTAATGAAAAACTGTTTTTT	CASSRMTRVATNEKLFF
.	TRBV5-1	once	TRBJ2-7	TGCGCCAGCAGCCAGACTACAGGGATCGGCTCCTACGAGCAGTACTTC	CASSQTTGIGSYEQYF
.	TRBV27	.	TRBJ1-2	TGTGCCAGCAGTTTAACGGCTAACTATGGCTACACCTTC	CASSLTANYGYTF
.	TRBV13	.	TRBJ1-1	TGTGCCAGCAGCTCAGACAGGTTCCTGAACACTGAAGCTTTCTTT	CASSSDRFLNTEAFF
TRBD2	TRBV5-4	.	TRBJ2-3	TGTGCCAGCAGACCGACTAGCGGGGGACCACCTAGCACAGATACGCAGTATTTT	CASRPTSGGPPSTDTQYF
.	TRBV15	few	TRBJ2-7	TGTGCCACCAGCAGAGATAGGGGGAACGAGCAGTACTTC	CATSRDRGNEQYF
.	TRBV4-2	.	TRBJ1-2	TGTGCCAGCAGCCAGCCTACGGGATCGGAAGTAGATGGCTACACCTTC	CASSQPTGSEVDGYTF
.	TRBV6-1	.	TRBJ1-1	TGTGCCAGCAGTGAAGGGGTAGCGAACACTGAAGCTTTCTTT	CASSEGVANTEAFF
.	TRBV6-1	.	TRBJ2-6	TGTGCCAGCAGTGTAACAACTGGGGCCAACGTCCTGACTTTC	CASSVTTGANVLTF
.	TRBV6-6	.	TRBJ2-7	TGTGCTGCCCGAGGACTTGAGAGCTCCTACGAGCAGTACTTC	CAARGLESSYEQYF
TRBD1	TRBV11-2	.	TRBJ2-1	TGTGCCAGCAGCCCTACAGGGGGCGCTGGAAATGAGCAGTTCTTC	CASSPTGGAGNEQFF
.	TRBV7-9	once	TRBJ1-2	TGTGCCAGCCGGCAGCCAGGAGGGACTAACTATGGCTACACCTTC	CASRQPGGTNYGYTF
.	TRBV27	once	TRBJ2-6	TGTGCCAGCAGGCACACGATACAGAAGATGAACGTCCTGACTTTC	CASRHTIQKMNVLTF
.	TRBV18	.	TRBJ1-1	TGTGCCAGCTCACTCGGACAGAACACTGAAGCTTTCTTT	CASSLGQNTEAFF
TRBD1	TRBV19	.	TRBJ2-2	TGTGCCAGTACCCCAGGGGGCGGGAACACCGGGGAGCTGTTTTTT	CASTPGGGNTGELFF
TRBD2	TRBV7-8	.	TRBJ2-7	TGTGCCAGCAGCACACTAGCGGGAGGCTCCTACGAGCAGTACTTC	CASSTLAGGSYEQYF
.	TRBV19	.	TRBJ1-6	TGTGCCAGTAGCGGGACAAGGGGTTCACCCCTCCACTTT	CASSGTRGSPLHF
.	TRBV5-1	.	TRBJ2-6	TGCGCCAGCAGGCCGGGAAGGGCCTCTGGGGCCAACGTCCTGACTTTC	CASRPGRASGANVLTF
TRBD1	TRBV28	.	TRBJ1-1	TGTGCCAGCAGTCCTCATCCGGGACAGAGGGGGGCCACTGAAGCTTTCTTT	CASSPHPGQRGATEAFF
TRBD1	TRBV29-1	.	TRBJ2-7	TGCAGCGTTGCCCCCGGACAGGCCTACGAGCAGTACTTC	CSVAPGQAYEQYF
.	TRBV11-3	.	TRBJ2-1	TGTGCCAGCAGCTTTAGCTACAATGAGCAGTTCTTC	CASSFSYNEQFF
.	TRBV11-2	.	TRBJ2-1	TGTGCCAGCAGCTTAATCCCCTCCGGGTCTGGCTACAATGAGCAGTTCTTC	CASSLIPSGSGYNEQFF
.	TRBV9	.	TRBJ2-5	TGTGCCAGCCAGCGTGGTTCAAAGAGCACCGGCCCCCAGGGTGGATTAGAGACCCAGTACTTC	CASQRGSKSTGPQGGLETQYF
TRBD2	TRBV14	.	TRBJ2-7	TGTGCCAGCAGCCAAGTTCCTAGCGGGCCACATGGCGAGCAGTACTTC	CASSQVPSGPHGEQYF
.	TRBV18	.	TRBJ2-2	TGTGCCAGCTCACCATCGGACTCCCGAGACACCGGGGAGCTGTTTTTT	CASSPSDSRDTGELFF
.	TRBV7-2	once	TRBJ2-7	TGTGCCAGCAGTCTGACATCCTACGAGCAGTACTTC	CASSLTSYEQYF
TRBD2	TRBV15	once	TRBJ2-7	TGTGCCACCAGCAGAGGAGCGGGGGGGCCCGAGCAGTACTTC	CATSRGAGGPEQYF
TRBD1	TRBV19	.	TRBJ1-2	TGTGCCAGTAGGGACAGGGGGCGAATCTATGGCTACACCTTC	CASRDRGRIYGYTF
.	TRBV6-5	once	TRBJ1-2	TGTGCCAGCAGTTACTACAGCCTAAACTATGGCTACACCTTC	CASSYYSLNYGYTF
TRBD2	TRBV18	once	TRBJ2-7	TGTGCCAGCTCAGAGACTAGCGGGGCCTACGAGCAGTACTTC	CASSETSGAYEQYF
.	TRBV7-9	.	TRBJ1-2	TGTTCCAGCATTATGGACTGGAGGGCGGGAGGCTACACCTTC	CSSIMDWRAGGYTF
TRBD1	TRBV13	.	TRBJ1-4	TGTGCCAGCAGCTTAGGGGGACAGGGGGCTGATGAAAAACTGTTTTTT	CASSLGGQGADEKLFF
TRBD1	TRBV5-1	.	TRBJ1-1	TGCGCCAGCAGCTTGGCCACAGGGGTGAACACTGAAGCTTTCTTT	CASSLATGVNTEAFF
.	TRBV9	.	TRBJ2-7	TGTGCCAGCAGCCTGAATCCTAGCTCCTACGAGCAGTACTTC	CASSLNPSSYEQYF
.	TRBV7-9	.	TRBJ1-4	TGTGCCAGCAGCCCCTCTTGGGGGCGAGGGTATAACGAAAAACTGTTTTTT	CASSPSWGRGYNEKLFF
TRBD1	TRBV5-1	.	TRBJ2-5	TGCGCCAGCAGCTGGGGGGACAGGGCTCAGGAGACCCAGTACTTC	CASSWGDRAQETQYF